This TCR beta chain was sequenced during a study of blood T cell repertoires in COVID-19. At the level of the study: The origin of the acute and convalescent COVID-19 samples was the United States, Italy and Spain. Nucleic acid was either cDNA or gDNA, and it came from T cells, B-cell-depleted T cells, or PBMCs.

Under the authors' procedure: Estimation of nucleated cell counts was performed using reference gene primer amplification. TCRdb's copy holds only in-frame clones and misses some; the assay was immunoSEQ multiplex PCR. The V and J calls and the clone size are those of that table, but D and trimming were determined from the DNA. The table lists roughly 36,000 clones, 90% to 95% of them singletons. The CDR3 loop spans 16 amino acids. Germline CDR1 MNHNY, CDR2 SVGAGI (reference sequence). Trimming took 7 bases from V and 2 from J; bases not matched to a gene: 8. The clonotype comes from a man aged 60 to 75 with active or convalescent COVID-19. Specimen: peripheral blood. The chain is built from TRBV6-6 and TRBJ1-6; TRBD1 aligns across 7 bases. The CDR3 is CASTPTGIPYNSPLHF. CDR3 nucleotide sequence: TGTGCCAGCACCCCGACAGGGATCCCCTATAATTCACCCCTCCACTTT.